This is a list of T cell receptor beta chains from one sample in a study of CD8 T cells in ankylosing spondylitis. TCRdb re-called the 5' RACE reads through MiXCR, storing one row per CDR3 protein. The profile shows 250,000 to 300,000 distinct CDR3 sequences, around 19% of them singletons. The material sequenced was blood, either unsorted or a sorted T cell fraction (not recorded which). The source is a male donor with ankylosing spondylitis or in good health (not recorded which). Both conserved end residues are part of each CDR3. The D gene is left open where the match is weak. Clone size is given for some rows only: seen once, a few or many times, or a class if the clone is expanded.

V	size	D	J	CDR3	DNA
TRBV20-1	few	TRBD1	TRBJ1-1	CSARAVIQGVDMNTEAFF	TGCAGTGCTAGAGCTGTTATACAGGGGGTAGACATGAACACTGAAGCTTTCTTT
TRBV5-1	many	TRBD2	TRBJ2-3	CASSTSGGTDTQYF	TGCGCCAGCAGTACAAGCGGGGGAACAGATACGCAGTATTTT
TRBV29-1	once	TRBD2	TRBJ2-1	CSVEGLGGDGSFNEQFF	TGCAGCGTTGAAGGTTTGGGGGGGGACGGAAGTTTCAATGAGCAGTTCTTC
TRBV7-3	-	TRBD1	TRBJ2-5	CASSLGQGTLLQETQYF	TGTGCCAGCAGCCTTGGACAGGGCACCCTCCTCCAAGAGACCCAGTACTTC
TRBV12-3/TRBV12-4	many	TRBD2	TRBJ2-2	CASSSRTSGRTGELFF	TGTGCCAGCAGCTCCCGGACTAGCGGGAGGACCGGGGAGCTGTTTTTT
TRBV5-1	many	TRBD1	TRBJ2-1	CASSRDRADNEQFF	TGCGCCAGCAGCCGGGACAGGGCGGACAATGAGCAGTTCTTC
TRBV20-1	-	TRBD2	TRBJ2-3	CSARTSPTGLAGSWRTDTQYF	TGCAGTGCTAGAACCAGCCCTACGGGACTAGCGGGATCCTGGAGAACAGATACGCAGTATTTT
TRBV20-1	-	-	TRBJ1-5	CSARGRVSNQPQHF	TGCAGTGCTAGGGGCAGGGTAAGCAATCAGCCCCAGCATTTT
TRBV9	-	-	TRBJ2-6	CASSVVSGANVLTF	TGTGCCAGCAGCGTAGTATCTGGGGCCAACGTCCTGACTTTC
TRBV5-1	few	TRBD1	TRBJ1-1	CASSLGAGGILPEAFF	TGCGCCAGCAGCTTGGGGGCAGGGGGCATCCTTCCTGAAGCTTTCTTT
TRBV28	-	TRBD1	TRBJ1-6	CASSPGGAEYNSPLHF	TGTGCCAGCAGTCCAGGGGGCGCTGAATATAATTCACCCCTCCACTTT
TRBV28	-	-	TRBJ2-1	CASSLRDKLYNEQFF	TGTGCCAGCAGCCTCCGGGACAAGCTCTACAATGAGCAGTTCTTC
TRBV20-1	few	TRBD2	TRBJ2-5	CSPTGTSGQETQYF	TGCAGCCCCACCGGGACTAGCGGTCAAGAGACCCAGTACTTC
TRBV2	few	-	TRBJ1-2	CASSEAGARGYTF	TGTGCCAGCAGTGAAGCTGGGGCGCGGGGCTACACCTTC
TRBV4-1	few	-	TRBJ2-3	CASSQDLHTQYF	TGCGCCAGCAGCCAAGATTTACATACGCAGTATTTT
TRBV12-3/TRBV12-4	many	-	TRBJ2-5	CASSFRTALGETQYF	TGTGCCAGCAGTTTCAGGACGGCCCTGGGAGAGACCCAGTACTTC
TRBV28	-	-	TRBJ1-2	CASASGDYGYTF	TGTGCCAGCGCCTCAGGGGACTATGGCTACACCTTC
TRBV20-1	few	TRBD1	TRBJ2-3	CSAPLTGGTDTQYF	TGCAGCGCCCCCCTAACAGGGGGCACAGATACGCAGTATTTT
TRBV11-3	few	TRBD2	TRBJ2-3	CASSEGSGGSTDTQYF	TGTGCCAGCAGCGAAGGTAGCGGGGGAAGCACAGATACGCAGTATTTT
TRBV12-5	-	-	TRBJ2-3	CASGFGTDTQYF	TGTGCTAGTGGTTTCGGCACAGATACGCAGTATTTT
TRBV9	few	TRBD2	TRBJ2-1	CASSPGTSGGEYNEQFF	TGTGCCAGCAGCCCCGGGACTAGCGGGGGGGAGTACAATGAGCAGTTCTTC
TRBV5-1	few	TRBD1	TRBJ2-1	CASLQDRGAYNEQFF	TGCGCCAGTTTACAGGACAGGGGTGCCTACAATGAGCAGTTCTTC
TRBV6-1	few	-	TRBJ2-2	CASSLTGQLPGELFF	TGTGCCAGCAGTCTGACCGGGCAGCTTCCCGGGGAGCTGTTTTTT
TRBV5-1	many	-	TRBJ2-1	CASSLTENEQFF	TGCGCCAGCAGCTTGACCGAGAATGAGCAGTTCTTC
TRBV3-1	-	-	TRBJ2-3	CASSPKEEGRRDTQYF	TGTGCCAGCAGCCCCAAGGAAGAGGGGCGGAGAGATACGCAGTATTTT
TRBV6-5	-	-	TRBJ2-2	CASSYWRGELFF	TGTGCCAGCAGTTACTGGCGCGGGGAGCTGTTTTTT
TRBV11-2	-	TRBD1	TRBJ1-1	CASSNTGGGTEAFF	TGTGCCAGCAGCAACACAGGGGGCGGCACTGAAGCTTTCTTT
TRBV2	few	-	TRBJ1-1	CASSDGWGTEAFF	TGTGCCAGCAGTGATGGGTGGGGCACTGAAGCTTTCTTT
TRBV27	few	TRBD2	TRBJ2-3	CASSLSGLPNTDTQYF	TGTGCCAGCAGTTTATCGGGACTACCAAACACAGATACGCAGTATTTT
TRBV7-2	-	-	TRBJ1-6	CASSLAQGSSPLHF	TGTGCCAGCAGCTTAGCCCAGGGAAGTTCACCCCTCCACTTT
TRBV5-1	many	-	TRBJ2-3	CASSLWFSTPTDTQYF	TGCGCCAGCAGCTTGTGGTTCAGCACACCCACAGATACGCAGTATTTT
TRBV12-3/TRBV12-4	-	-	TRBJ1-2	CASRLLGGYGYTF	TGTGCCAGCAGACTTCTTGGGGGCTATGGCTACACCTTC
TRBV7-9	-	TRBD1	TRBJ1-4	CASSPGTGLVGKLFF	TGTGCCAGCAGCCCCGGGACAGGGCTAGTAGGAAAACTGTTTTTT
TRBV11-1	-	-	TRBJ2-6	CASSLISGHSGANVLTF	TGTGCCAGCAGCTTAATCTCGGGCCACTCTGGGGCCAACGTCCTGACTTTC
TRBV5-1	-	TRBD1	TRBJ1-1	CASSPLGQGYTEAFF	TGCGCCAGCAGTCCCCTGGGACAGGGGTACACTGAAGCTTTCTTT
TRBV5-1	-	-	TRBJ1-3	CASSSAESSGNTIYF	TGCGCCAGCAGCTCGGCAGAGAGCTCTGGAAACACCATATATTTT
TRBV5-1	-	-	TRBJ1-1	CASSLDGRENTEAFF	TGCGCCAGCAGCTTGGATGGCAGGGAGAACACTGAAGCTTTCTTT
TRBV20-1	-	-	TRBJ1-2	CSASRDRSGYTF	TGCAGTGCTAGCCGCGACAGATCTGGCTACACCTTC
TRBV10-3	-	TRBD1	TRBJ1-5	CAISLSRQGTYSNQPQHF	TGTGCCATCAGTTTGTCGAGACAGGGGACTTATAGCAATCAGCCCCAGCATTTT
TRBV12-3/TRBV12-4	-	-	TRBJ2-1	CASIIGTAGRRINEQFF	TGTGCCAGCATCATTGGGACGGCGGGACGGAGGATTAATGAGCAGTTCTTC
TRBV12-3/TRBV12-4	many	TRBD1	TRBJ1-2	CASSLTGDYGYTF	TGTGCCAGCAGCCTTACAGGGGACTATGGCTACACCTTC
TRBV10-3	many	-	TRBJ2-5	CAISDQETQYF	TGTGCCATCAGTGACCAAGAGACCCAGTACTTC
TRBV5-1	many	TRBD2	TRBJ2-1	CASSPGLASNEQFF	TGCGCCAGCAGCCCAGGACTAGCTTCCAATGAGCAGTTCTTC
TRBV6-1	few	TRBD1	TRBJ1-5	CASSTDRGRQPQHF	TGTGCCAGCAGCACAGACAGGGGGAGGCAGCCCCAGCATTTT
TRBV5-1	-	TRBD2	TRBJ2-5	CASSQGLVQETQYF	TGCGCCAGCAGCCAAGGACTAGTCCAAGAGACCCAGTACTTC